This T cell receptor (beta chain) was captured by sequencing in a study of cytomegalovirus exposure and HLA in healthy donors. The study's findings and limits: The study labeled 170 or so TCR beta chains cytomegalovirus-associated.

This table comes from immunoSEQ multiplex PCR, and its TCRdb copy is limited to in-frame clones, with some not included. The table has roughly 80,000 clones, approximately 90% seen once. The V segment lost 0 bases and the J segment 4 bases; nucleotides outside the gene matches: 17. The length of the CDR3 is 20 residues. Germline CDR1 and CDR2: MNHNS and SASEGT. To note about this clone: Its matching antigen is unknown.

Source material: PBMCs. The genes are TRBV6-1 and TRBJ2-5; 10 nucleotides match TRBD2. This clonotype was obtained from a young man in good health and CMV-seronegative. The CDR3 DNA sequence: TGTGCCAGCAGTGAAGCGTGGGACGGGGTCCAGCGGGAGGGCCTAGAGACCCAGTACTTC. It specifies CASSEAWDGVQREGLETQYF.